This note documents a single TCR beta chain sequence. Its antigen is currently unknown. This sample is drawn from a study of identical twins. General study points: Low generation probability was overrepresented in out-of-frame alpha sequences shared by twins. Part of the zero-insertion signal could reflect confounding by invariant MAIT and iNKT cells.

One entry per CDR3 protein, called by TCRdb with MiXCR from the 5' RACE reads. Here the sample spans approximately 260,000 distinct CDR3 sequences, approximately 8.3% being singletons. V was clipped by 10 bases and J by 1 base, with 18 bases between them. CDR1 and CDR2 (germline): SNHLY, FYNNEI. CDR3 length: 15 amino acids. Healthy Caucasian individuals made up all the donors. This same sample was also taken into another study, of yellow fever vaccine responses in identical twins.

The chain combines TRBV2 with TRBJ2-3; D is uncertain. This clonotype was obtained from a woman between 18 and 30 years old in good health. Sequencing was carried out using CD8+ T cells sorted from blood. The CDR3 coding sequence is TGTGCCACCTATAACGGCCAGCTTGGCACAGATACGCAGTATTTT. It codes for CATYNGQLGTDTQYF.